This T cell receptor beta chain was sequenced for a study of blood T cell repertoires in COVID-19 (dated by TCRdb to 2018 to 2020). About the study as a whole: Samples from collaborators originated in the United States, Italy and Spain and spanned both the acute and convalescent phases of COVID-19. Where available, HLA class I and class II types were taken from metadata supplied by the sample provider and were not determined by assay-based typing. The samples were drawn from the first 160 participants of the ongoing ImmuneRACE study and from over a thousand subjects provided by 6 global collaborators. The material from the prospective study consisted of cDNA or gDNA derived from T cells, B-cell-depleted T cells, or PBMCs. A de-identified subject ID, COVID-19 status, age in years and sex were almost always included in the sample metadata. The repertoires were released in a freely available public database intended as a resource for research on the immune response to SARS-CoV-2. Subjects who had been exposed to COVID-19, were actively infected with it, or had recovered from it provided the deeply sampled blood TCRbeta repertoires that made up the dataset. What the study reported, not specific to this receptor: The quantity of clinical and demographic metadata differed by source and by participant and was supplied without curation.

Collaborating institutions collected whole blood in K2EDTA tubes following their own protocols. For TCRbeta analysis, collaborators shipped samples as frozen whole blood, isolated PBMCs, or DNA extracted from either of those sample types. The immunoSEQ Assay, a bias-controlled multiplex PCR, was used to amplify TCRbeta CDR3 regions from genomic DNA. In the original analysis: The number of nucleated cells in each sample was estimated by amplification of reference gene primers within the assay. To quantify the absolute abundance of each unique TCRbeta CDR3 rearrangement, sequence reads were collapsed and filtered. Productive Simpson clonality was computed per sample as the square root of Simpson's diversity index over productive rearrangements. Imported from immuneACCESS, the table was reduced by TCRdb to in-frame sequences with V and J called. These copies leave out some clones; in studies compared against another copy, an unresolved V gene accounts for under half, and the cause of the remainder is not known. V and J calls and clone size are as listed in that table; D and trimming were resolved from the DNA. The sample yields tens of thousands of clones; 80% to 90% were counted once. Clones ranked in the top ten supply roughly 8.3% of the sample.

Points on this clone: The specificity of this receptor is unknown. No much larger clone exists at a distance of one base, and base qualities are not known.

Relative to germline, V is missing 5 bases and J is missing 8 bases, with 11 bases of the junction outside any gene match. From a lookup of the germline V gene, CDR1 and CDR2 are ENHRY and SYGVKD. The CDR3, cysteine through phenylalanine, is 15 amino acids long. The sequence is cut down to CDR3 DNA, 45 bases in frame from base 1. The sequence is built from TRBV10-3 and TRBJ1-4, and 7 bases in between align with TRBD1. Sequenced material: peripheral blood. The sequence came from a woman aged 70-85 years with active COVID-19. The CDR3 loop reads CAISQDRASDEKLFF. The DNA is TGTGCCATCAGTCAAGACAGGGCCTCGGACGAAAAACTGTTTTTT.